One sample yielded the 16 T cell receptor beta chains listed below, sequenced in a study of T cells in women clearing cervical HPV infection. TCRdb's table, derived via immunoSEQ multiplex PCR, lists solely in-frame clones and lacks some. The repertoire table contains about 22,000 clones. The sample consisted of blood buffy coat. The receptor set was obtained from a woman between 18 and 75 years old with a cervical HPV16 infection that either progressed to CIN3+ or cleared (not recorded which).

Turning to this clone: The read gets to within 3 residues of the CDR3 end, and the germline J gene fills in the rest. V and J are TRBV7-3 and TRBJ1-1; 9 bases fit TRBD1. The CDR3 has 17 residues. Germline V gene sequence: CDR1 SGHTA, CDR2 FQGTGA. The J segment lost 0 bases and the V segment lost 5 bases, leaving 10 bases of the junction unmatched. Partial CDR3 DNA: TGTGCCAGCAGCCCCACAGGGGGCGTAGGAGTGAACACTGAA. As protein: CASSPTGGVGVNTE. The whole CDR3 region reads CASSPTGGVGVNTEAFF.

The CDR3: CSVGQASEQYF. The CDR3 DNA, read in part, is TGCAGCGTTGGGCAGGCCAGCGAG. This chain joins TRBV29-1 and TRBJ2-7, with D unclear. The observed sequence ends 3 residues before the CDR3 terminus, with the missing tail filled in from the germline J gene. CDR3 size: 11 residues. Germline assignment: CDR1 SQVTM and CDR2 ANQGSEA. The V gene lost 4 bases and the J gene lost 6 bases, with 10 bases spanning the gap.

A note on this clone: Read data end 3 residues before the CDR3 end; the end is taken from the germline J gene. V usage is TRBV2 and J usage is TRBJ2-1; D is undetermined. Germline lookup yields CDR1 SNHLY and CDR2 FYNNEI. CDR3 length: 12 amino acids. V was shortened by 2 bases and J by 6 bases, with 5 bases between the two germline ends. This chain's CDR3 is CASSELRNEQFF. The DNA read from the CDR3 is TGTGCCAGCAGTGAACTCCGCAATGAG. Full variable domain (remainder filled in from reference TRBV2 and TRBJ2-1): EPEVTQTPSHQVTQMGQEVILRCVPISNHLYFYWYRQILGQKVEFLVSFYNNEISEKSEIFDDQFSVERPDGSNFTLKIRSTKLEDSAMYFCASSELRNEQFFGPGTRLTVL.

This clone ranks as medium-sized in terms of frequency. The read ends 3 residues shy of where the CDR3 ends; the end is completed using the germline J gene. The chain is built from TRBV29-1 and TRBJ2-3, with D possibly being TRBD2 (6 bases). Trimming left V 6 bases short and J 6 bases short, with 19 bases between. The CDR3 sequence is 14 residues long. CDR1 and CDR2 (germline): SQVTM, ANQGSEA. Partial CDR3 DNA: TGCAGCGTGGGCAAGGGACTCCAGGGCGATACG. Its protein is CSVGKGLQGDT. The entire CDR3 sequence reads CSVGKGLQGDTQYF.

Notes on this clone: From the germline J gene comes the end of the CDR3, since the read stops 3 residues before it. This chain links TRBV20-1 with TRBJ1-2; possible D gene TRBD1, 5 bases. CDR1 DFQATT and CDR2 SNEGSKA come from the germline V gene (reference sequence). V shed 5 bases and J shed 2 bases, with 9 bases lying between them. The CDR3 sequence is 12 residues long. The covered CDR3 bases are TGCAGTGCTGGGGCAGGGAACTATGGC. Amino acid sequence: CSAGAGNYG. The complete CDR3 sequence is CSAGAGNYGYTF.

Comment on this clone: Read sequence stops 3 residues before the CDR3 end, and the germline J gene provides the missing end. J is TRBJ1-5 and V is TRBV6-2 or TRBV6-3; 7 bases fit TRBD1. Per germline, CDR1 MNHEY and CDR2 SVGEGT. Trimming removed 4 bases from V and 3 bases from J; junction bases left unmatched: 3. The CDR3 runs to 14 residues. CDR3: CASSLGTVNQPQHF. CDR3 DNA (partial): TGTGCCAGCAGTTTAGGGACAGTCAATCAGCCC.

A note on this clone: The CDR3 end falls 3 residues outside the read, so it is completed with the germline J gene. V usage is TRBV2 and J usage is TRBJ2-7; 7 bases align to TRBD1. V gave up 2 bases and J gave up 0 bases; unmatched junction bases: 1. CDR3 size: 14 residues. Looked up from germline, CDR1 is SNHLY and CDR2 is FYNNEI. The covered CDR3 bases are TGTGCCAGCAGTGAAAGGGACAGCTCCTACGAG. Protein sequence: CASSERDSSYE. The CDR3 reads in full as CASSERDSSYEQYF.

In regard to this clone: The sequence runs out 3 residues before the end of the CDR3; the remainder is reconstructed from the germline J gene. The chain uses TRBV7-2 and TRBJ2-3; the D is unclear. V lost 0 bases, J lost 2 bases, and 12 bases lay in between. This CDR3 region has 16 residues. Looked up from germline, CDR1 is SGHTA and CDR2 is FQGNSA. CDR3 DNA (partial): TGTGCCAGCAGCTTAGCGTCACGGTTTTCCACAGATACG. This encodes CASSLASRFSTDT. The whole CDR3 sequence reads CASSLASRFSTDTQYF.

In the case of this clone: The CDR3 is cut off 3 residues early in the read; its end comes from the germline J gene. This sequence joins TRBV20-1 and TRBJ2-5; D is unclear. V lost 3 bases, J lost 4 bases, and 6 bases lay in between. The CDR3 is made up of 11 amino acids. Per germline, CDR1 DFQATT and CDR2 SNEGSKA (reference sequence). CDR3 sequence: CSARVRETQYF. The DNA read from the CDR3 is TGCAGTGCTAGGGTGCGAGAGACC.

In the case of this clone: The CDR3 end lies 3 residues beyond the end of the read and is filled in from the germline J gene. The chain recombines TRBV20-1 with TRBJ1-1; 7 bases agree with TRBD1. Germline-derived CDR1 and CDR2 are DFQATT and SNEGSKA (reference sequence). The CDR3 spans 13 residues. The V segment lost 3 bases and the J segment 5 bases; nucleotides outside the gene matches: 6. CDR3 in amino acids: CSARGQSGTEAFF. The CDR3 bases that were read are TGCAGTGCTAGGGGACAGTCAGGAACTGAA.

Turning to this clone: The CDR3 end is not reached by the read, which stops 3 residues before it; the germline J gene fills it in. V is TRBV2 and J is TRBJ1-1, with 8 bases identical to TRBD1. The CDR3 covers 14 residues. CDR1 and CDR2 (germline): SNHLY, FYNNEI. The ends lost 6 bases at V and 5 bases at J; junction bases unmatched: 8. The CDR3 DNA, read in part, is TGTGCCAGCAGCTCTCGACAGGGGAAGACTGAA. The encoded protein is CASSSRQGKTE. The full-length CDR3 reads as CASSSRQGKTEAFF.

As concerns this clone: The read halts 3 residues ahead of the CDR3 end, with the missing end drawn from the germline J gene. The chain couples TRBV6-2 or TRBV6-3 to TRBJ1-1; D perhaps matches TRBD1 (6 bases). CDR1 MNHEY and CDR2 SVGEGT come from the germline V gene. The CDR3 is 13 residues long. With 6 bases removed from V and 5 bases from J, the gap between germline ends came to 13 bases. CDR3 loop: CASRGSGATEAFF. Partial CDR3 DNA: TGTGCCAGCAGGGGTTCAGGGGCAACTGAA.

As for this clone: Read data end 3 residues before the CDR3 end; the end is taken from the germline J gene. This chain uses TRBV29-1 with TRBJ2-5, with D possibly matching TRBD2 (5 bases). CDR3 length: 13 residues. CDR1 and CDR2 (germline): SQVTM, ANQGSEA. Trimming removed 4 bases from V and 1 base from J, with 10 bases in between. CDR3 DNA, as far as it was read: TGCAGCGTTGTGCAGCGGAGCCAAGAGACC. Translation: CSVVQRSQET. The full CDR3 protein reads CSVVQRSQETQYF.

Details on this clone: Read sequence stops 3 residues before the CDR3 end, and the germline J gene provides the missing end. The chain employs TRBV19 and TRBJ2-1, with 11 bases fitting TRBD1. Germline CDR1 is LNHDA and CDR2 is SQIVND (reference sequence). V lost 1 base to trimming and J lost 6 bases; unmatched junction nucleotides: 8. CDR3 size: 17 residues. The CDR3 bases that were read are TGTGCCAGTAGTATAGCCCCGGGGACAGGGGGGGGCAATGAG. Translated, it gives CASSIAPGTGGGNE. The CDR3 as a whole reads CASSIAPGTGGGNEQFF.

CDR3 DNA, as far as it was read: TGTGCCAGCAGCTTAGCGGGGGCCCAAGAGACC. Translated: CASSLAGAQET. The full CDR3 reads CASSLAGAQETQYF. The chain uses TRBV5-6 and TRBJ2-5, with TRBD2 matching over 8 bases. The missing CDR3 end, 3 residues past where the read stops, is filled in from the germline J gene. Germline V lookup: CDR1 SGHDT, CDR2 YYEEEE. V gave up 2 bases and J gave up 1 base; unmatched junction bases: 1. CDR3 size: 14 residues.

Of note for this clone: The DNA ends 3 residues before the CDR3 does, and the rest of the CDR3 is filled in from the germline J gene. The rearrangement uses TRBV20-1 and TRBJ2-4; TRBD1 matches 11 bases. Per the germline V gene, CDR1 is DFQATT and CDR2 is SNEGSKA (reference sequence). The CDR3 length is 15 residues. Unmatched junction bases numbered 7, after V lost 4 bases and J lost 5 bases. Here the CDR3 reads CSATGQGGTQNIQYF. The DNA read from the CDR3 is TGCAGTGCTACGGGACAGGGGGGGACACAAAACATT.